A single sample is the source of the 16 T cell receptor beta chains below, sequenced in a study of cytomegalovirus exposure and HLA in healthy donors (dated by TCRdb to the late 2010s). Library creation used the immunoSEQ multiplex PCR assay. For the multiplex PCR, a mixture combining 60 forward primers for TCR Vbeta segments and 13 reverse primers for TCR Jbeta segments was used. Sourced from immuneACCESS, this table was stored by TCRdb with only in-frame sequences that have V and J called. A share of the clones is absent; for the studies checked, an unresolved V gene accounts for under half, and the remainder has no known explanation. The sample has around 180,000 clones on record, around 80% of them singletons. The ten largest clones take up roughly 1.4% of the sample. Sequenced sample: PBMCs. All receptors derive from a woman in her twenties or thirties in good health and CMV-seropositive.

In its sample, this clone was seen a few times. This chain uses TRBV6-1 with TRBJ2-1, with a tentative D call TRBD2 (7 bases). Trimming stripped 7 bases from V and 12 bases from J, with 25 bases between. Germline CDR1 MNHNS, CDR2 SASEGT. There are 15 residues in the CDR3. The CDR3 loop is CASIPQWAGDTLQFF. For the CDR3, the DNA is TGTGCCAGCATCCCCCAATGGGCGGGGGACACCCTGCAGTTCTTC.

The genes are TRBV5-4 and TRBJ2-1; 9 bases are shared with TRBD1. Germline CDR1 SGHNT, CDR2 YYREEE (reference sequence). This CDR3 has 15 amino acids. J was trimmed by 3 bases and V by 4 bases; bases with no gene match: 5. The CDR3, as DNA: TGTGCCAGCAGCCCCGGGACAGGGCTCTACAATGAGCAGTTCTTC. Translation: CASSPGTGLYNEQFF.

This clone was seen more than once but under ten times. The chain couples TRBV25-1 to TRBJ1-4; D uncertain. In germline, CDR1 is MGHDK, CDR2 SYGVNS. CDR3 length equals 14 residues. Trimming removed 5 bases at V and 8 bases at J, with 15 bases between. CDR3 nucleotides: TGTGCCAGCAGTCTCCCGGGAGGTAGAGAAAAACTGTTTTTT. Translating it yields CASSLPGGREKLFF.

In its sample, this clone was seen once. The chain has TRBV2 and TRBJ2-1; 8 bases line up with TRBD2. The ends lost 5 bases at V and 3 bases at J; junction bases unmatched: 3. This CDR3 has 14 amino acids. CDR1 and CDR2 (germline): SNHLY, FYNNEI. CDR3 DNA sequence: TGTGCCAGCAGTACGGGACTAGTCTACAATGAGCAGTTCTTC. It yields the protein CASSTGLVYNEQFF.

The chain uses TRBV29-1 and TRBJ2-5; 7 bases are shared with TRBD2. This CDR3 region has 13 residues. Trimming took 6 bases from V and 4 from J; bases not matched to a gene: 8. The germline CDR1 and CDR2 sequences are SQVTM and ANQGSEA. CDR3 amino acids: CSVGEGLGETQYF. CDR3 coding DNA: TGCAGCGTGGGGGAGGGGCTGGGAGAGACCCAGTACTTC. The full variable domain, completed using reference TRBV29-1 and TRBJ2-5, is SAVISQKPSRDICQRGTSLTIQCQVDSQVTMMFWYRQQPGQSLTLIATANQGSEATYESGFVIDKFPISRPNLTFSTLTVSNMSPEDSSIYLCSVGEGLGETQYFGPGTRLLVL.

The chain couples TRBV2 to TRBJ2-1; D may be TRBD2 (5 bases). The CDR3 is made up of 16 amino acids. Germline V CDR1 and CDR2: SNHLY, FYNNEI. Between the trimmed V and J ends, which lost 3 bases and 0 bases, there was a span of 12 bases. The CDR3 sequence: CASSDDSASSYNEQFF. The CDR3 DNA follows: TGTGCCAGCAGTGATGATAGCGCGAGCTCCTACAATGAGCAGTTCTTC.

J is TRBJ1-3 and V is TRBV30; 9 nucleotides line up with TRBD1. V was pared by 8 bases and J by 4 bases, with 3 bases of the junction left unmatched. The CDR3 spans 12 residues. Per the germline V gene, CDR1 is GTSNPN and CDR2 is SVGIG (reference sequence). CDR3 region: CAGGTGGNTIYF. The CDR3 DNA follows: TGTGCCGGAGGGACAGGGGGAAACACCATATATTTT.

This clone was seen more than once but under ten times. The CDR3 is CASSGMGLAFYNEQFF. DNA of the CDR3: TGTGCCAGCAGCGGGATGGGACTAGCGTTTTACAATGAGCAGTTCTTC. The gene calls are TRBV25-1 and TRBJ2-1; TRBD2 matches 10 bases. Germline V lookup: CDR1 MGHDK, CDR2 SYGVNS. CDR3 length: 16 amino acids. The trim removed 6 bases at V and 4 bases at J, leaving 9 bases unmatched.

The chain recombines TRBV9 with TRBJ1-3, with D uncertain. Germline V CDR1 and CDR2: SGDLS, YYNGEE. V was cut by 2 bases and J by 0 bases, with 3 bases left in between. The CDR3 contains 13 residues. The CDR3 here is CASSVHSGNTIYF. CDR3 DNA sequence: TGTGCCAGCAGCGTTCACTCTGGAAACACCATATATTTT.

The J gene is TRBJ1-1, the V gene TRBV5-1, with TRBD1 as a possible D gene (6 bases). Germline V lookup: CDR1 SGHRS, CDR2 YFSETQ. Trimming cost V 3 bases and J 4 bases, with 16 bases left between them. The CDR3 sequence is 15 residues long. This CDR3 reads CASSSQQGTFTEAFF. The CDR3 DNA sequence: TGCGCCAGCAGCTCGCAACAGGGCACATTCACTGAAGCTTTCTTT.

Worth noting for this clone: One end of the junction does not line up with germline, which may come from a read error. The chain employs TRBV6-5 and TRBJ2-2, with D perhaps TRBD1 (6 bases). The CDR3 runs 15 residues. Germline CDR1 MNHEY, CDR2 SVGAGI. In DNA, the CDR3 is TGTGCCAGCAGTTACGTTCAGGGGAACCCCGGGGAGCTGTTTTTT. Translated, it gives CASSYVQGNPGELFF.

This chain links TRBV7-9 with TRBJ1-4, with TRBD1 identical over 7 bases. V trimming: 5 bases; J trimming: 7 bases; junction bases outside the gene matches: 7. The CDR3 extends over 14 amino acids. The V gene's germline CDR1 is SEHNR and CDR2 FQNEAQ (reference sequence). CDR3 sequence reads: CASSPLRTGEKLFF. In DNA form, the CDR3 reads TGTGCCAGCAGCCCCCTCCGGACAGGTGAAAAACTGTTTTTT.

The V call is TRBV29-1, the J call TRBJ1-1; 7 positions match TRBD1. Germline V gene lookup returns CDR1 SQVTM and CDR2 ANQGSEA. The CDR3 loop spans 13 amino acids. V trimming: 6 bases; J trimming: 3 bases; junction bases outside the gene matches: 7. The CDR3 loop reads CSVDGTVDTEAFF. CDR3 DNA: TGCAGCGTCGATGGGACAGTGGACACTGAAGCTTTCTTT.

This clone was counted a single time. J is TRBJ1-1 and V is TRBV4-1, with a possible D match to TRBD1 (5 bases). Deletions cut 0 bases from V and 5 bases from J, with 13 bases between. The CDR3 runs 15 residues. Germline-derived CDR1 and CDR2 are MGHRA and YSYEKL. The CDR3 DNA follows: TGCGCCAGCAGCCAAGACAGGGTTCCAGTAACTGAAGCTTTCTTT. Encoded protein: CASSQDRVPVTEAFF.

This chain uses TRBV6-5 with TRBJ1-2; D may be TRBD1 (6 bases). CDR1 and CDR2 from the germline V gene are MNHEY and SVGAGI. The CDR3 consists of 15 residues. V was shortened by 2 bases and J by 5 bases, with 15 bases between the two germline ends. For the CDR3, the DNA is TGTGCCAGCAGTTACGCTATACAGGGAAATTATGGCTACACCTTC. Protein product: CASSYAIQGNYGYTF.

The chain has TRBV6-6 and TRBJ1-2; no reliable D call. The V end lost 4 bases, the J end lost 2 bases, and 2 bases lay between the germline ends. The CDR3 length is 11 residues. Looked up from germline, CDR1 is MNHNY and CDR2 is SVGAGI (reference sequence). Written as DNA, the CDR3 is TGTGCCAGCAGTTCAAACTATGGCTACACCTTC. Residues: CASSSNYGYTF.